The rows below give T cell receptor beta chains drawn from one sample of a study of OX40 agonist ivuxolimab in advanced cancers. Clones were read by immunoSEQ multiplex PCR, and TCRdb kept only the in-frame ones, dropping some. The data hold about 90,000 clones, with just under 90% observed a single time. The input for sequencing was CD4+ or CD8+ T cells sorted from blood, taken in a trial of the OX40 agonist ivuxolimab. Source of these receptors: an adult with an advanced solid tumor such as melanoma, head and neck, liver or kidney cancer. Both conserved end residues are part of each CDR3. Each record gives: J gene, D gene, clone size, V gene, CDR3 protein, CDR3 DNA. The D gene is left open where the match is weak. Where a row states a size, it is once, few, many or the class of an expanded clone; other rows omit it.

J: TRBJ2-1; D: -; size: once; V: TRBV28; CDR3: CASSFRPGPPSYNEQFF; DNA: TGTGCCAGCAGTTTCCGTCCAGGGCCCCCTTCCTACAATGAGCAGTTCTTC
J: TRBJ1-5; D: -; size: -; V: TRBV4-1; CDR3: CASSQVTLSNQPQHF; DNA: TGCGCCAGCAGCCAAGTTACGCTTAGCAATCAGCCCCAGCATTTT
J: TRBJ1-1; D: -; size: -; V: TRBV9; CDR3: CASSAMNTEAFF; DNA: TGTGCCAGCAGCGCCATGAACACTGAAGCTTTCTTT
J: TRBJ1-1; D: -; size: -; V: TRBV27; CDR3: CASKNLQGGGYTEAFF; DNA: TGTGCCAGCAAAAATTTACAGGGAGGCGGGTACACTGAAGCTTTCTTT
J: TRBJ2-6; D: -; size: -; V: TRBV5-6; CDR3: CASIALDRSYTSGANVLTF; DNA: TGTGCCAGCATCGCCCTTGACAGGTCCTACACCTCTGGGGCCAACGTCCTGACTTTC
J: TRBJ1-4; D: TRBD1; size: -; V: TRBV18; CDR3: CASSPKPGQGEEKLFF; DNA: TGTGCCAGCTCACCAAAACCGGGACAGGGAGAGGAAAAACTGTTTTTT
J: TRBJ1-1; D: -; size: -; V: TRBV6-5; CDR3: CASSYGRLGDTEAFF; DNA: TGTGCCAGCAGTTACGGTCGGCTGGGGGACACTGAAGCTTTCTTT
J: TRBJ2-7; D: TRBD2; size: -; V: TRBV11-3; CDR3: CASSPRPGLETYEQYF; DNA: TGTGCCAGCAGCCCCCGACCGGGACTAGAGACCTACGAGCAGTACTTC
J: TRBJ2-5; D: -; size: -; V: TRBV7-7; CDR3: CASSFYGETQYF; DNA: TGTGCTAGCAGCTTTTACGGAGAGACCCAGTACTTC
J: TRBJ2-3; D: -; size: -; V: TRBV7-9; CDR3: CASSLGRNTQYF; DNA: TGTGCCAGCAGCTTGGGGCGTAATACGCAGTATTTT
J: TRBJ1-5; D: -; size: -; V: TRBV7-8; CDR3: CASSLDIGGLDQPQHF; DNA: TGTGCCAGCAGCTTAGACATTGGGGGTTTGGATCAGCCCCAGCATTTT
J: TRBJ2-1; D: -; size: -; V: TRBV27; CDR3: CASSPTLGGANNEQFF; DNA: TGTGCCAGCAGTCCCACCTTGGGCGGGGCAAACAATGAGCAGTTCTTC
J: TRBJ2-7; D: -; size: few; V: TRBV30; CDR3: CAWSVLKPPGFYEQYF; DNA: TGTGCCTGGAGTGTGCTTAAACCCCCCGGATTCTACGAGCAGTACTTC
J: TRBJ2-2; D: TRBD2; size: -; V: TRBV28; CDR3: CASRIGGLAGEWVAGELFF; DNA: TGTGCCAGCAGAATTGGGGGACTAGCGGGAGAGTGGGTCGCCGGGGAGCTGTTTTTT
J: TRBJ1-1; D: -; size: -; V: TRBV19; CDR3: CASSIPQKLLAEAFF; DNA: TGTGCCAGTAGTATCCCTCAAAAGTTGTTGGCTGAAGCTTTCTTT
J: TRBJ2-7; D: -; size: -; V: TRBV6-6; CDR3: CASSYSRDSYEQYF; DNA: TGTGCCAGCAGTTACTCGAGGGATTCCTACGAGCAGTACTTC
J: TRBJ2-1; D: -; size: -; V: TRBV19; CDR3: CASSLPDLYNEQFF; DNA: TGTGCCAGTAGTCTCCCGGACCTGTACAATGAGCAGTTCTTC
J: TRBJ2-7; D: TRBD2; size: -; V: TRBV28; CDR3: CASSFPTRITPSGGSYEQYF; DNA: TGTGCCAGCAGTTTCCCGACCCGAATAACCCCTAGCGGGGGCTCCTACGAGCAGTACTTC
J: TRBJ1-2; D: -; size: -; V: TRBV27; CDR3: CASSFAAHSYGYTF; DNA: TGTGCCAGCAGTTTCGCCGCCCATAGCTATGGCTACACCTTC
J: TRBJ2-7; D: TRBD2; size: -; V: TRBV13; CDR3: CASSPIPSGRNNEQYF; DNA: TGTGCCAGCAGCCCAATTCCTAGCGGGAGAAACAACGAGCAGTACTTC
J: TRBJ1-4; D: -; size: few; V: TRBV19; CDR3: CASRMGLENEKLFF; DNA: TGTGCCAGTAGGATGGGACTGGAGAATGAAAAACTGTTTTTT
J: TRBJ1-1; D: TRBD1; size: -; V: TRBV7-9; CDR3: CASSPDTGVNTEAFF; DNA: TGTGCCAGCAGCCCAGATACAGGGGTCAACACTGAAGCTTTCTTT
J: TRBJ2-3; D: TRBD2; size: once; V: TRBV19; CDR3: CASSLAGPTDTQYF; DNA: TGTGCCAGTAGTTTAGCGGGACCGACAGATACGCAGTATTTT
J: TRBJ1-2; D: TRBD1; size: -; V: TRBV5-4; CDR3: CASSHRDRDYGYTF; DNA: TGTGCCAGCAGCCACCGGGACAGAGACTATGGCTACACCTTC
J: TRBJ2-7; D: -; size: -; V: TRBV4-2; CDR3: CASSPDGSYEQYF; DNA: TGTGCCAGCAGCCCAGACGGCTCCTACGAGCAGTACTTC
J: TRBJ2-7; D: TRBD2; size: -; V: TRBV7-9; CDR3: CASSGWTSSYEQYF; DNA: TGTGCCAGCAGCGGCTGGACTAGCTCCTACGAGCAGTACTTC